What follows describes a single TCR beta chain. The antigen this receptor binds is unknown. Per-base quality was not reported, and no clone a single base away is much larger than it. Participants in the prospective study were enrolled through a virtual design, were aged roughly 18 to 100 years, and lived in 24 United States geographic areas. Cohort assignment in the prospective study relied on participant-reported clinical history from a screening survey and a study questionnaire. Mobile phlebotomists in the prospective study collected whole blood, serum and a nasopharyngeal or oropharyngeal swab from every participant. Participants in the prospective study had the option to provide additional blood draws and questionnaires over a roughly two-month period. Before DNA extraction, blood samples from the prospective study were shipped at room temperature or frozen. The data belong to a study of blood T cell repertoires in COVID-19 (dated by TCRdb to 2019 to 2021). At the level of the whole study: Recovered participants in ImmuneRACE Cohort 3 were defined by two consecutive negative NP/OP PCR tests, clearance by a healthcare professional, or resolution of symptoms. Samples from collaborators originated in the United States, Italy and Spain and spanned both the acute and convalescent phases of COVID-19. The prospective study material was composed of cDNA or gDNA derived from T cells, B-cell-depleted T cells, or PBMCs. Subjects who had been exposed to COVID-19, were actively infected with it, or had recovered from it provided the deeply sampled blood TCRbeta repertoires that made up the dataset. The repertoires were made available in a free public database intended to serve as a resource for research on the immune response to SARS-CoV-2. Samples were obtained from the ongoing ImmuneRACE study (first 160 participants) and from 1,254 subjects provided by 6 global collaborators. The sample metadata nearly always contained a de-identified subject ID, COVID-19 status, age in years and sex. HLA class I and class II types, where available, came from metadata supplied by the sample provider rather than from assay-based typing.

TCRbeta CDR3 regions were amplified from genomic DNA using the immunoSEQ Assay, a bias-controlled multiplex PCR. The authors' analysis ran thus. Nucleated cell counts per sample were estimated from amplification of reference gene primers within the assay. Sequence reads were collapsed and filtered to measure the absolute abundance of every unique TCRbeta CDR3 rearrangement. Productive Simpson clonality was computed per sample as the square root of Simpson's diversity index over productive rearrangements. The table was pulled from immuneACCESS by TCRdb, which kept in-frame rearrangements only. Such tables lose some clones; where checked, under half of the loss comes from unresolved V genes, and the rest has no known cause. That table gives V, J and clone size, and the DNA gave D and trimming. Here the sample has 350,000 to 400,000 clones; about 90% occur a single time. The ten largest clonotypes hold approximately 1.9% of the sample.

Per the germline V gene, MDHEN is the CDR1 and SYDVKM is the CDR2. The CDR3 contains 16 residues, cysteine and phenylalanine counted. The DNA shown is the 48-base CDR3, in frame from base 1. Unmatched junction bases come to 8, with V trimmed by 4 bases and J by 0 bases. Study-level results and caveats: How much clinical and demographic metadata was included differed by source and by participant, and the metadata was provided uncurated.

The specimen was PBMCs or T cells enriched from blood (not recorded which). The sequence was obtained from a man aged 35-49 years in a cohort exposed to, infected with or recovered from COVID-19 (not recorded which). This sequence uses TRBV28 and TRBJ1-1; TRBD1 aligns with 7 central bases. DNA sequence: TGTGCCAGCAGTTCTACTGCGAGGGGGCTGAACACTGAAGCTTTCTTT. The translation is CASSSTARGLNTEAFF.